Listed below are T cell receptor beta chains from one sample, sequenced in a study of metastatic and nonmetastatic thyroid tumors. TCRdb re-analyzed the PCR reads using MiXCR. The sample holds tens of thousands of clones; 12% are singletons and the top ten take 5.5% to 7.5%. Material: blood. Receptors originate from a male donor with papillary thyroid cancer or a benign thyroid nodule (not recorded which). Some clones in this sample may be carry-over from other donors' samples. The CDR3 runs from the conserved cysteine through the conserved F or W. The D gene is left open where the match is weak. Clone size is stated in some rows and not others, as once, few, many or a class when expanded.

TGCACCCTAGCGGGAGCCTACGAGCAGTACTTC,CTLAGAYEQYF,many,TRBJ2-7,TRBV20-1,TRBD2
TGCAGTGCTAGAACTAGCGGTAGTACAGATACGCAGTATTTT,CSARTSGSTDTQYF,many,TRBJ2-3,TRBV20-1,TRBD2
TGTGCCAGCAGCGTAGAGCCGGGAGCTCTCGACGAGCAGTACTTC,CASSVEPGALDEQYF,many,TRBJ2-7,TRBV9,-
TGCAGCGTTGTTGTAGCGGAGAAATTTTATGAGCAGTCCTTC,CSVVVAEKFYEQSF,few,TRBJ2-1,TRBV29-1,-
TGTGCCAGCAGCTTAGTTACTAGCGGCACCGGGGAGCTGTTTTTT,CASSLVTSGTGELFF,-,TRBJ2-2,TRBV7-6,TRBD2
TGTGCCAGCAGTGCGACAGCGATTCATGGCTACACCTTC,CASSATAIHGYTF,few,TRBJ1-2,TRBV27,-
TGTGCCAGCAGTGACGCGGCTAGCGGGGGTGGTGAGCAGTTCTTC,CASSDAASGGGEQFF,medium-sized,TRBJ2-1,TRBV6-4,TRBD2
TGTGCCAGCAGCTTGGTCGGCGAGCAGTTCTTC,CASSLVGEQFF,many,TRBJ2-1,TRBV5-6,-
TGTGCCAGCAGCCCACGGGGACAGGGCCACAATGAGCAGTTCTTC,CASSPRGQGHNEQFF,many,TRBJ2-1,TRBV3-1,TRBD1
TGCGCCAGCAGCCAAGGACAGGCAGGAAATTCACCCCTCCACTTT,CASSQGQAGNSPLHF,medium-sized,TRBJ1-6,TRBV5-1,TRBD1